This T cell receptor beta chain derives from a study of blood T cells in healthy people across ages. Broader study findings: Significant beta diversity loss was already apparent by age around 40, declining roughly linearly. The unsorted PBMCs prevented any conclusive comparison of naive versus antigen-experienced cells.

The germline CDR1 and CDR2 sequences are SGHTA and FQGNSA. The CDR3 sequence is 15 residues long. Through a sample-barcoded 5' primer and a J-beta primer mix, a second PCR was run for about 6 to 11 cycles. Each cDNA molecule received a tag from a template-switch adaptor that had 12 random nucleotides. Each CDR3 protein gets one entry after TCRdb re-called the 5' RACE reads with MiXCR. The sample has over 1.5 million distinct CDR3 sequences; approximately 50% are singletons. Notes on this clonotype: Its cognate antigen is unknown.

The rearrangement links TRBV7-2 to TRBJ2-5; the match to TRBD1 covers 7 bases. Gene TRBJ2-7 matches the end of the DNA better, so the J call may be wrong. The clonotype originates from a woman aged 40 to 49 in good health. The sample comprised blood. The CDR3 region has the DNA TGTGCCAGCAGCCATCCGGGACAGAGGGGATACGAGCAGTACTTC. The encoded protein is CASSHPGQRGYEQYF.